These 9 T cell receptor beta chains originate from one sample sequenced in a study of PD-1 blockade in classical Hodgkin lymphoma (TCRdb year 2020). Receptor libraries were prepared by the immunoSEQ multiplex PCR assay. TCRdb took this table from immuneACCESS and kept in-frame rearrangements with V and J called. Such tables lack part of the clones; where checked against another copy, unresolved V genes explain under half of the gap, and the rest is unexplained. The sample contains tens of thousands of clones, 83% of them found a single time. The ten largest clones capture 15% to 20% of the sample. The time point label on this specimen signifies: cycle 4 day 1 (C4D1), after less than seven weeks of nivolumab. Every trial patient had relapsed after autologous stem cell transplantation, and cohorts A, B and C differed in prior brentuximab vedotin exposure. This material consisted of peripheral blood mononuclear cells (PBMCs), taken before the fourth cycle of nivolumab. The receptors were sampled from a human donor with classical Hodgkin lymphoma.

The V and J genes are TRBV6-6 and TRBJ1-5, with D perhaps TRBD1 (6 bases). Germline CDR1 is MNHNY and CDR2 is SVGAGI (reference sequence). V dropped 7 bases and J dropped 2 bases, with 12 bases sitting between them. The CDR3 covers 14 residues. The chain's CDR3 is CASTSGVGNQPQHF. In DNA, the CDR3 is TGTGCCAGCACCTCAGGGGTTGGCAATCAGCCCCAGCATTTT.

The V gene is TRBV11-3, the J gene TRBJ2-7; 7 bases line up with TRBD2. CDR3 length: 14 amino acids. The V segment lost 5 bases and the J segment 6 bases; nucleotides outside the gene matches: 10. Germline-derived CDR1 and CDR2 are SGHNT and YENEEA. The CDR3 bases are TGTGCCAGCAGCCAAACAGGACTAGTATCCGAGCAGTACTTC. It specifies CASSQTGLVSEQYF.

The chain employs TRBV7-2 and TRBJ2-7, with D possibly being TRBD1 or TRBD2 (5 bases each). Trimming shortened V by 4 bases and J by 1 base, and 11 bases separated the two germline ends. Germline V gene sequence: CDR1 SGHTA, CDR2 FQGNSA. This CDR3 region has 14 residues. This chain's CDR3 is CASSSGTGSYEQYF. CDR3 DNA: TGTGCCAGCAGCTCCGGGACGGGATCCTACGAGCAGTACTTC.

The rearrangement uses TRBV19 and TRBJ1-2; 7 bases are a match to TRBD1. J was trimmed by 5 bases and V by 2 bases; bases with no gene match: 5. The germline V gene encodes CDR1 LNHDA and CDR2 SQIVND (reference sequence). This CDR3 is 14 amino acids long. The CDR3 protein is CASSIRDSFYGYTF. CDR3 DNA sequence: TGTGCCAGTAGTATACGGGACAGCTTTTATGGCTACACCTTC.

The chain links TRBV6-4 to TRBJ1-1; no clear D. Between the trimmed V and J ends, which lost 0 bases and 3 bases, there was a span of 14 bases. The CDR3 covers 16 residues. CDR1 and CDR2 (germline): MRHNA, SNTAGT. The DNA of the CDR3 is TGTGCCAGCAGTGACTCGAGAAGGATCACGGACACTGAAGCTTTCTTT. Its translation: CASSDSRRITDTEAFF.

This clone appeared a single time. This chain links TRBV28 with TRBJ2-1, with D perhaps matching TRBD2 (8 bases). V was cut by 2 bases and J by 2 bases, with 28 bases left in between. CDR1 and CDR2 (germline): MDHEN, SYDVKM. The CDR3 has 21 amino acids. The chain's CDR3 is CASSLAYRGREGVIPYNEQFF. CDR3 bases: TGTGCCAGCAGTTTAGCGTACAGGGGTCGGGAGGGGGTAATCCCCTACAATGAGCAGTTCTTC. The variable domain in full, with the rest retrieved from reference TRBV28 and TRBJ2-1, is DVKVTQSSRYLVKRTGEKVFLECVQDMDHENMFWYRQDPGLGLRLIYFSYDVKMKEKGDIPEGYSVSREKKERFSLILESASTNQTSMYLCASSLAYRGREGVIPYNEQFFGPGTRLTVL.

The CDR3 loop is CSVDLLGIYNEQFF. The CDR3 DNA is TGCAGCGTTGACTTACTAGGGATCTACAATGAGCAGTTCTTC. This chain connects TRBV29-1 to TRBJ2-1; tentative D call: TRBD2 (5 bases). This CDR3 comprises 14 residues. V lost 3 bases and J lost 3, with 12 bases in between. The germline V gene has CDR1 SQVTM and CDR2 ANQGSEA.

This chain joins TRBV6-5 and TRBJ2-7; D perhaps matches TRBD1 (6 bases). V gave up 5 bases and J gave up 0 bases, with 11 bases separating them. This CDR3 has 14 residues. Germline CDR1 is MNHEY and CDR2 is SVGAGI. CDR3 coding DNA: TGTGCCAGCAGTGCCACAGGGATCTCCTACGAGCAGTACTTC. Translating it yields CASSATGISYEQYF.

The rearrangement uses TRBV30 and TRBJ1-1; D remains ambiguous. The germline V gene encodes CDR1 GTSNPN and CDR2 SVGIG (reference sequence). This CDR3 has 11 residues. Between the trimmed V and J ends, which lost 3 bases and 4 bases, there was a span of 6 bases. The CDR3 sequence is CAWRMGTEAFF. DNA of the CDR3: TGTGCCTGGAGAATGGGCACTGAAGCTTTCTTT.